These 11 T cell receptor beta chains were sequenced from one sample in a study of vaccination and CD4 T cells after COVID-19. No antigen has been identified for these receptors. Documented treatment: 10-day PBMC culture with coronavirus spike peptide pools or control peptides (ViraFEST assay). Cultured CD4+ T cell DNA was sequenced using the Oncomine TCR Beta short-read assay. MiXCR, run by TCRdb on the PCR reads, gives a single entry per CDR3 protein. In the table there are about 20,000 distinct CDR3 sequences, approximately 61% of which are singletons. What was sequenced was CD4+ T cells from blood, cultured in vitro. Receptors were obtained from a human donor who had recovered from COVID-19.

The V call is TRBV12-3 or TRBV12-4, the J call TRBJ1-2; TRBD1 aligns across 7 bases. V was pared by 5 bases and J by 7 bases, with 7 bases of the junction left unmatched. The CDR3 totals 13 residues. The CDR3 DNA is TGTGCCAGCAGTATACTCAGGGGGGCTGGCTACACCTTC. Its translation is CASSILRGAGYTF.

This clonotype has just a few counts. J is TRBJ1-5 and V is TRBV6-1; TRBD1 agrees at 8 bases. CDR3 length: 14 amino acids. Trimming at V came to 6 bases and at J to 7 bases, leaving 8 bases not matched to a gene. CDR1 MNHNS and CDR2 SASEGT come from the germline V gene. The CDR3 DNA is TGTGCCAGCAGACTGACAGGGGAGAGGCAGCCCCAGCATTTT. Encoded protein: CASRLTGERQPQHF.

This chain connects TRBV7-9 to TRBJ1-5; no clear D. Trimming stripped 8 bases from V and 2 bases from J, with 10 bases between. Germline V gene lookup returns CDR1 SEHNR and CDR2 FQNEAQ (reference sequence). The CDR3 is made up of 13 amino acids. As DNA, the CDR3 is TGTGCCAGCGGCCTCGCGGGCAATCAGCCCCAGCATTTT. Translation: CASGLAGNQPQHF.

This clonotype has only one observation. The genes are TRBV27 and TRBJ2-3, with D possibly TRBD1 on 5 matching bases. CDR3 size: 18 residues. Germline lookup yields CDR1 MNHEY and CDR2 SMNVEV (reference sequence). The V end lost 2 bases, the J end lost 0 bases, and 18 bases lay between the germline ends. The CDR3 loop reads CASSLVPWTFSSTDTQYF. CDR3 nucleotides: TGTGCCAGCAGTTTAGTCCCCTGGACATTTTCTAGCACAGATACGCAGTATTTT.

The chain links TRBV7-9 to TRBJ2-7, with 10 positions matching TRBD1. Trimming cost V 5 bases and J 7 bases; bases outside gene matches: 5. The CDR3 loop spans 13 amino acids. In germline, CDR1 is SEHNR, CDR2 FQNEAQ (reference sequence). CDR3: CASSHRDRGEQYF. The CDR3 DNA reads TGTGCCAGCAGCCACCGGGACAGGGGAGAGCAGTACTTC.

The rearrangement uses TRBV7-2 and TRBJ1-2; D gene unclear. The CDR3 loop spans 14 amino acids. Germline CDR1 and CDR2: SGHTA and FQGNSA. Trimming pared 5 bases from V and 8 bases from J, leaving 18 bases between. The CDR3, as DNA: TGTGCCAGCAGCCTCGGACGGGCCGCCTTAGGCTACACCTTC. Its translation: CASSLGRAALGYTF.

This chain uses TRBV7-2 with TRBJ2-7; D ambiguous. Trimming pared 1 base from V and 4 bases from J, leaving 11 bases between. The germline V gene has CDR1 SGHTA and CDR2 FQGNSA. This CDR3 region has 14 residues. CDR3 amino acids: CASSLDQAPYEQYF. The CDR3 region has the DNA TGTGCCAGCAGCTTAGACCAAGCCCCTTACGAGCAGTACTTC.

This chain connects TRBV15 to TRBJ2-7, with 11 bases lining up with TRBD1. Trimming took 2 bases from V and 2 from J; bases not matched to a gene: 2. Germline V gene data show CDR1 as LNHNV and CDR2 as YYDKDF (reference sequence). This CDR3 has 15 residues. DNA of the CDR3: TGTGCCACCAGCAGACCGGACAGGGGGCCCTACGAGCAGTACTTC. Translation: CATSRPDRGPYEQYF.

In its sample, this clonotype was seen once. The chain employs TRBV11-2 and TRBJ2-2; D remains unclear. This CDR3 region has 15 residues. Trimming removed 5 bases at V and 1 base at J, with 11 bases between. Germline CDR1 is SGHAT and CDR2 is FQNNGV. The CDR3 nucleotides are TGTGCCAGCAGCCATTGGGCTGGGAACACCGGGGAGCTGTTTTTT. Translating it yields CASSHWAGNTGELFF.

The genes are TRBV18 and TRBJ2-5; D gene uncertain. The CDR3 has 13 amino acids. With 3 bases removed from V and 2 bases from J, the gap between germline ends came to 7 bases. Germline V gene sequence: CDR1 KGHSH, CDR2 LQKENI. The DNA for the CDR3 is TGTGCCAGCTCACCCACGCAACAAGAGACCCAGTACTTC. Translating it yields CASSPTQQETQYF.

This CDR3 reads CASTPDRARQPQHF. CDR3 bases: TGTGCCAGCACCCCGGACAGGGCCAGACAGCCCCAGCATTTT. The chain combines TRBV6-1 with TRBJ1-5, with TRBD1 matching 8 bases. The CDR3 is 14 residues long. Germline V lookup: CDR1 MNHNS, CDR2 SASEGT. Trimming removed 7 bases from V and 7 bases from J; junction bases left unmatched: 9.